The 31 T cell receptor beta chains given below trace back to one sample, sequenced in a study of blood T cell repertoires in COVID-19. Libraries were prepared by immunoSEQ multiplex PCR; TCRdb keeps only in-frame clonotypes and omits some of them. The sample shows about 270,000 clones, 85% to 90% of them seen only once. The source material was PBMCs or T cells enriched from blood (not recorded which). These receptors were collected from a woman aged 18-29 years who had recovered from COVID-19.

A few counts support this clone. The chain has TRBV9 and TRBJ1-6; D gene uncertain. The length of the CDR3 is 15 residues. Looked up from germline, CDR1 is SGDLS and CDR2 is YYNGEE. V was pared by 0 bases and J by 3 bases, with 7 bases between. CDR3 region: CASSVGGLYNSPLHF. CDR3 DNA: TGTGCCAGCAGCGTAGGCGGACTCTATAATTCACCCCTCCACTTT. Full variable domain (rest looked up from reference TRBV9 and TRBJ1-6): DSGVTQTPKHLITATGQRVTLRCSPRSGDLSVYWYQQSLDQGLQFLIQYYNGEERAKGNILERFSAQQFPDLHSELNLSSLELGDSALYFCASSVGGLYNSPLHFGNGTRLTVT.

This clone came up once. The V and J genes are TRBV27 and TRBJ2-2; D remains ambiguous. V was pared by 3 bases and J by 0 bases, with 2 bases between. CDR3 length: 13 residues. Germline V gives CDR1 MNHEY, CDR2 SMNVEV (reference sequence). The CDR3 loop reads CASSFANTGELFF. Written as DNA, the CDR3 is TGTGCCAGCAGTTTCGCGAACACCGGGGAGCTGTTTTTT.

The chain couples TRBV7-2 to TRBJ1-6; a possible D gene is TRBD1 (5 bases). Trimming removed 5 bases from V and 13 bases from J, with 12 bases in between. The CDR3 runs to 12 residues. CDR1 and CDR2 from the germline V gene are SGHTA and FQGNSA. The CDR3 loop is CASSPREGPLHF. DNA for the CDR3: TGTGCCAGCAGCCCACGGGAGGGGCCCCTCCACTTT.

The V gene is TRBV7-9, the J gene TRBJ2-1; 8 nucleotides agree with TRBD1. The CDR3 totals 17 residues. With 4 bases clipped from V and 0 bases from J, the junction kept 8 bases outside the gene matches. The germline V gene has CDR1 SEHNR and CDR2 FQNEAQ (reference sequence). Here the CDR3 DNA reads TGTGCCAGCAGCTCCCAACAGGGGGATACCTCCTACAATGAGCAGTTCTTC. Its translation: CASSSQQGDTSYNEQFF.

In DNA, the CDR3 is TGTGCCAGCAGCGTAGACCCATTTATCGGCGAGCAGTACTTC. It yields the protein CASSVDPFIGEQYF. The V and J genes are TRBV9 and TRBJ2-7; D not resolved. There are 14 residues in the CDR3. Germline V gene data show CDR1 as SGDLS and CDR2 as YYNGEE. Deletions cut 0 bases from V and 6 bases from J, with 13 bases between.

The chain is built from TRBV7-6 and TRBJ2-3, with TRBD2 matching over 11 bases. The CDR3 covers 16 residues. Germline V gene sequence: CDR1 SGHVS, CDR2 FNYEAQ. Trimming removed 5 bases from V and 2 bases from J; junction bases left unmatched: 6. The CDR3 DNA reads TGTGCCAGCAGCCCCGGACTAGCGGGCACCACAGATACGCAGTATTTT. It codes for CASSPGLAGTTDTQYF.

V is TRBV28 and J is TRBJ1-5, with D uncertain. V was trimmed by 4 bases and J by 3 bases, leaving 16 bases between them. CDR1 is MDHEN, CDR2 SYDVKM, per germline. The CDR3 consists of 16 residues. CDR3 in DNA: TGTGCCAGCAGTTCCGCCGAGGGTATCCACAATCAGCCCCAGCATTTT. Its translation is CASSSAEGIHNQPQHF.

There are a few counts of this clone. The rearrangement links TRBV4-1 to TRBJ1-2; D remains unclear. The ends were cut back, 1 base at V and 2 bases at J, with 11 bases in the middle. Germline assignment: CDR1 MGHRA and CDR2 YSYEKL. There are 15 residues in the CDR3. In DNA, the CDR3 is TGCGCCAGCAGCCAAGGTTCTTGGGAGAACTATGGCTACACCTTC. Its translation: CASSQGSWENYGYTF.

The rearrangement joins TRBV27 to TRBJ2-3; 12 nucleotides match TRBD2. CDR1 is MNHEY and CDR2 is SMNVEV in the germline V gene (reference sequence). CDR3 length: 17 amino acids. J gave up 2 bases and V 7 bases, and 10 bases lay outside the gene matches. CDR3 sequence: CASMEPSGGGYTDTQYF. CDR3 nucleotides: TGTGCCAGCATGGAGCCTAGCGGGGGGGGTTACACAGATACGCAGTATTTT.

This chain links TRBV10-3 with TRBJ2-3; 8 positions match TRBD2. J lost 0 bases, V lost 0 bases, and 8 bases had no gene match. There are 18 residues in the CDR3. Germline V gene sequence: CDR1 ENHRY, CDR2 SYGVKD. CDR3 nucleotide sequence: TGTGCCATCAGTGAGTCGACGGCTAGCGGGCGAAGCACAGATACGCAGTATTTT. It yields the protein CAISESTASGRSTDTQYF.

This chain links TRBV27 with TRBJ1-4; D gene unclear. The CDR3 loop spans 14 amino acids. The germline gives CDR1 MNHEY, CDR2 SMNVEV (reference sequence). Trimming pared 2 bases from V and 0 bases from J, leaving 4 bases between. The CDR3 spells CASSLEPTNEKLFF. CDR3 nucleotide sequence: TGTGCCAGCAGTTTAGAGCCAACTAATGAAAAACTGTTTTTT.

The gene calls are TRBV7-9 and TRBJ2-6; D gene unclear. This CDR3 is 15 amino acids long. Germline V gives CDR1 SEHNR, CDR2 FQNEAQ (reference sequence). Trimming removed 10 bases from V and 0 bases from J, with 13 bases in between. As DNA, the CDR3 is TGTGCCACTCCTCCAGGCAGCTCTGGGGCCAACGTCCTGACTTTC. Protein: CATPPGSSGANVLTF.

The chain couples TRBV20-1 to TRBJ1-2; D is unresolved. Per the germline V gene, CDR1 is DFQATT and CDR2 is SNEGSKA (reference sequence). The CDR3 runs to 11 residues. Trimming left V 0 bases short and J 9 bases short, with 8 bases between. The CDR3, as DNA: TGCAGTGCTAGAGACAGGCCGAGCTACACCTTC. It yields the protein CSARDRPSYTF.

The sample holds one count of this clone. The chain links TRBV2 to TRBJ1-1; 9 bases are a match to TRBD1. From germline, CDR1 is SNHLY and CDR2 FYNNEI. Trimming removed 4 bases from V and 4 bases from J; junction bases left unmatched: 7. The CDR3 sequence is 15 residues long. The CDR3 is CASSAPGQGPTEAFF. Here the CDR3 DNA reads TGTGCCAGCAGTGCTCCGGGACAGGGACCCACTGAAGCTTTCTTT. Full variable domain (missing parts from reference TRBV2 and TRBJ1-1): EPEVTQTPSHQVTQMGQEVILRCVPISNHLYFYWYRQILGQKVEFLVSFYNNEISEKSEIFDDQFSVERPDGSNFTLKIRSTKLEDSAMYFCASSAPGQGPTEAFFGQGTRLTVV.

This chain links TRBV5-4 with TRBJ1-2, with 7 nucleotides matching TRBD1. V was clipped by 3 bases and J by 0 bases; unmatched bases: 5. The CDR3 sequence is 15 residues long. The V gene's germline CDR1 is SGHNT and CDR2 YYREEE (reference sequence). This CDR3 reads CASSSGDRANYGYTF. As DNA, the CDR3 is TGTGCCAGCAGCTCCGGCGACAGGGCTAACTATGGCTACACCTTC.

This clone was recorded a few times. The rearrangement joins TRBV4-1 to TRBJ1-1; 7 bases are shared with TRBD1. The CDR3 sequence is 15 residues long. Per the germline V gene, CDR1 is MGHRA and CDR2 is YSYEKL. V lost 1 base and J lost 1; bases outside the gene matches: 3. CDR3 bases: TGCGCCAGCAGCCAAGCTAACAGGGGGAACACTGAAGCTTTCTTT. Translation: CASSQANRGNTEAFF.

The rearrangement links TRBV21-1 to TRBJ1-2; the table's D gene call, TRBD1, was not cross checked with the DNA. TRBV21-1 is reported as a pseudogene. The CDR3 has 14 amino acids. The CDR3 DNA follows: TGTGCCAGCATTCGGGACAGGGGTGGCTATGGCTACACCTTC. This encodes CASIRDRGGYGYTF.

V is TRBV19 and J is TRBJ1-2; TRBD1 matches 9 bases. The J segment lost 5 bases and the V segment lost 0 bases, leaving 13 bases of the junction unmatched. Per germline, CDR1 LNHDA and CDR2 SQIVND (reference sequence). The CDR3 totals 18 residues. The CDR3 sequence is CASSIDRPGTGTGYGYTF. The CDR3 bases are TGTGCCAGTAGTATAGATCGTCCCGGGACAGGGACTGGTTATGGCTACACCTTC.

About this clone: This CDR3 is also generated by other DNA sequences in the sample. The V call is TRBV7-3, the J call TRBJ1-1; D might be TRBD1 (5 bases). Between the trimmed V and J ends, which lost 4 bases and 1 base, there was a span of 7 bases. The CDR3 covers 13 residues. The germline CDR1 and CDR2 sequences are SGHTA and FQGTGA. This CDR3 reads CASSSQGNTEAFF. CDR3 sequence (DNA): TGTGCCAGCAGCTCGCAGGGGAACACTGAAGCTTTCTTT.

The DNA of the CDR3 is TGTGCCAGCACCGGACAGTCCTCCCCTGGAAACACCATATATTTT. Protein sequence: CASTGQSSPGNTIYF. The chain links TRBV6-6 to TRBJ1-3, with a weak D call TRBD1 (6 bases). The CDR3 loop spans 15 amino acids. Germline CDR1 and CDR2: MNHNY and SVGAGI (reference sequence). V dropped 7 bases and J dropped 2 bases, with 15 bases sitting between them.

This rearrangement joins TRBV3-1 (or the pseudogene TRBV3-2) to TRBJ1-1, with unresolved D. The ends were cut back, 4 bases at V and 5 bases at J, with 5 bases in the middle. The V gene's germline CDR1 is LGHDT and CDR2 YNNKEL (reference sequence). The CDR3 is made up of 11 amino acids. CDR3 region: CASSLGTEAFF. The DNA of the CDR3 is TGTGCCAGCAGCCTCGGTACTGAAGCTTTCTTT.

This chain joins TRBV21-1 and TRBJ1-2. TRBV21-1 corresponds to a pseudogene. The CDR3 consists of 16 residues. CDR3 in amino acids: CASSKARGGANYGYTF. CDR3 in DNA: TGTGCCAGCAGCAAAGCCCGGGGGGGGGCAAACTATGGCTACACCTTC.

The chain combines TRBV10-2 with TRBJ2-7, with TRBD2 matching 8 bases. CDR3 size: 16 residues. Germline V CDR1 and CDR2: WSHSY, SAAADI. V shed 0 bases and J 6 bases; nucleotides not matched to a gene: 10. CDR3 region: CASSESSGVLVGEQYF. CDR3 sequence (DNA): TGCGCCAGCAGTGAGTCTAGCGGGGTCTTGGTTGGCGAGCAGTACTTC.

DNA of the CDR3: TGTGCCAGCAGCTCGTGGGAGTCACCCCTCCACTTT. It is translated as CASSSWESPLHF. The V gene is TRBV5-6, the J gene TRBJ1-6; D is uncertain. The V gene lost 3 bases and the J gene lost 10 bases, with 8 bases spanning the gap. The CDR3 has 12 amino acids. From germline, CDR1 is SGHDT and CDR2 YYEEEE.

This clone was recorded only once. The chain combines TRBV4-2 with TRBJ2-1, with D possibly matching TRBD2 (6 bases). This CDR3 contains 12 residues. Germline CDR1 is LGHNA and CDR2 is YNFKEQ. Trimming stripped 4 bases from V and 8 bases from J, with 9 bases between. CDR3 coding DNA: TGTGCCAGCAGCCCGTCGGGGGATGAGCAGTTCTTC. Translating it yields CASSPSGDEQFF.

The CDR3, as DNA: TGTGCCAGCTCACCCTACGGACAGGGCTTGGAAGCTTTCTTT. It specifies CASSPYGQGLEAFF. The chain links TRBV18 to TRBJ1-1, with 8 bases fitting TRBD1. Losses at the gene ends were 3 bases for V and 8 bases for J; bases not matched to a gene: 8. This CDR3 contains 14 residues. Germline assignment: CDR1 KGHSH and CDR2 LQKENI.

The J gene is TRBJ1-1, the V gene TRBV2; the match to TRBD1 covers 9 bases. The V gene end was trimmed by 7 bases and the J gene end by 4 bases; junction bases not matched to a gene: 1. The CDR3 is 12 residues long. Germline V gene lookup returns CDR1 SNHLY and CDR2 FYNNEI. The CDR3 bases are TGTGCCAGCAACAGGGGGCCCACTGAAGCTTTCTTT. Amino acids: CASNRGPTEAFF.

The chain employs TRBV9 and TRBJ1-1; possibly TRBD1 for D (6 bases). V lost 3 bases to trimming and J lost 1 base, with 13 bases between them. The germline CDR1 and CDR2 sequences are SGDLS and YYNGEE. This CDR3 region has 15 residues. CDR3 coding DNA: TGTGCCAGCAGCGCAAGGGACACGCGGAACACTGAAGCTTTCTTT. It encodes CASSARDTRNTEAFF.

This clone was seen just once. The chain carries TRBV5-1 and TRBJ2-1; 8 bases are a match to TRBD1. The CDR3 runs to 14 residues. The trim removed 6 bases at V and 5 bases at J, leaving 7 bases unmatched. Germline V lookup: CDR1 SGHRS, CDR2 YFSETQ. The CDR3 loop is CASTQGAYNNEQFF. DNA for the CDR3: TGCGCCAGCACCCAGGGGGCCTATAACAATGAGCAGTTCTTC.

The chain carries TRBV5-1 and TRBJ1-2, with 12 positions matching TRBD1. V dropped 4 bases and J dropped 6; count of bases not matched to a gene: 10. The CDR3 runs 16 residues. CDR1 is SGHRS and CDR2 is YFSETQ in the germline V gene. The CDR3 protein is CASSTGTGGAKNGYTF. The CDR3 bases are TGCGCCAGCAGCACCGGGACAGGGGGCGCGAAGAATGGCTACACCTTC.

The chain links TRBV27 to TRBJ1-2, with D maybe TRBD1 (5 bases). The CDR3 length is 15 residues. The germline V and J ends were trimmed by 0 bases and 2 bases, with 10 bases remaining between them. Germline V gene sequence: CDR1 MNHEY, CDR2 SMNVEV (reference sequence). CDR3 nucleotides: TGTGCCAGCAGTTTATCGGCAGGGTCCAACTATGGCTACACCTTC. This sequence encodes CASSLSAGSNYGYTF.